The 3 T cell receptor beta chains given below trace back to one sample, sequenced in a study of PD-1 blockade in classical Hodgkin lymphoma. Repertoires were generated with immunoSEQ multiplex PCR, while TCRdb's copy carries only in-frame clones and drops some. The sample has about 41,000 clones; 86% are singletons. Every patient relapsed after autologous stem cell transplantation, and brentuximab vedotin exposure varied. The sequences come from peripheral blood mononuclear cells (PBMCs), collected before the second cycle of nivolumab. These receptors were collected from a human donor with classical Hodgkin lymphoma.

In DNA, the CDR3 is TGTGCCAGCTCACCCAACACAGGGATTGACGAGACCCAGTACTTC. As protein: CASSPNTGIDETQYF. The chain recombines TRBV18 with TRBJ2-5, with D possibly being TRBD1 (6 bases). CDR3 length: 15 amino acids. Germline CDR1 and CDR2: KGHSH and LQKENI. Trimming took 3 bases from V and 5 from J, leaving 16 bases between them.

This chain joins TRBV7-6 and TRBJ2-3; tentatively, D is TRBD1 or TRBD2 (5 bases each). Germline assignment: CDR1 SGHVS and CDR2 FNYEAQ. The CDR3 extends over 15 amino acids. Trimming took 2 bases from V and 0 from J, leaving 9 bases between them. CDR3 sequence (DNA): TGTGCCAGCAGCTTATTGGGACCTAGCACAGATACGCAGTATTTT. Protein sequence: CASSLLGPSTDTQYF.

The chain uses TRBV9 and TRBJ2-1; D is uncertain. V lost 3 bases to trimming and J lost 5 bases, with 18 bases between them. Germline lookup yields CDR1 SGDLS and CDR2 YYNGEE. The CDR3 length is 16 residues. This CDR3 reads CASSERWSRSNNEQFF. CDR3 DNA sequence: TGTGCCAGCAGCGAGAGGTGGAGTCGAAGTAACAATGAGCAGTTCTTC.